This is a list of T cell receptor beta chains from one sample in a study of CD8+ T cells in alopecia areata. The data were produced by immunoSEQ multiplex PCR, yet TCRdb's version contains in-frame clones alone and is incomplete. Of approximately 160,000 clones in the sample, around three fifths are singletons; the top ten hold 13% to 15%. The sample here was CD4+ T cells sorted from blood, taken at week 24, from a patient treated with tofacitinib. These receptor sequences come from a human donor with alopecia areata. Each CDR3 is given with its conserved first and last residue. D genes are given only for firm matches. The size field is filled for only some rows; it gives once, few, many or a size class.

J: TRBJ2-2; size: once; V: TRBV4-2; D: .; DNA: TGTGCCAGCAGCCAGAGACAGAAGCCGAACACTGGGGAGCTGTTTTTT; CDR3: CASSQRQKPNTGELFF
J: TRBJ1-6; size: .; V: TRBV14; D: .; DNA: TGTGCCAGCAGCCTACTAGGGGGTAATTCACCCCTCCACTTT; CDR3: CASSLLGGNSPLHF
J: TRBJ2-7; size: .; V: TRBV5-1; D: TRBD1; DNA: TGCGCCAGCACCGGGACAGGGGGCTATCTCCCGTACGAGCAGTACTTC; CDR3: CASTGTGGYLPYEQYF
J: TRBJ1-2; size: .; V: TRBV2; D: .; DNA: TGTGCCAGCAGTGAAGTCGCTAACTATGGCTACACCTTC; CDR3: CASSEVANYGYTF
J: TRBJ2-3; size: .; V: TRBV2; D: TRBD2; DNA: TGTGCCAGCACTGCTGCCTTATACGGGACTAGCGGGGAGACAGATACGCAGTATTTT; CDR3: CASTAALYGTSGETDTQYF
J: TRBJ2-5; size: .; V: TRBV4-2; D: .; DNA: TGTGCCAGCAGCCAAGAAGGCTATGGCTGGGAGACCCAGTACTTC; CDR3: CASSQEGYGWETQYF
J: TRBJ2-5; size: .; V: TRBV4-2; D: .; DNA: TGTGCCAGCACCCAAGGGTGGTCGTCCTCTGGGGAGACCCAGTACTTC; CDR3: CASTQGWSSSGETQYF
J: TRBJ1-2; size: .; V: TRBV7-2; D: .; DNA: TGTGCCAGCAGCCCCGACAGTACATCGAACTATGGCTACACCTTC; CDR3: CASSPDSTSNYGYTF
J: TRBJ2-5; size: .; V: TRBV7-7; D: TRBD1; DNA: TGTGCTAGCAGCTTAGGGGACAGTGTGGGGGAGACCCAGTACTTC; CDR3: CASSLGDSVGETQYF
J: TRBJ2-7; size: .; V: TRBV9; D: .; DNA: TGTGCCAGCAGCTCCAAAGGAAGCTCCTACGAGCAGTACTTC; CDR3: CASSSKGSSYEQYF
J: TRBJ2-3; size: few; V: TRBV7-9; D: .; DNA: TGTGCCAGCAGCTTCACAGATACGCAGTATTTT; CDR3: CASSFTDTQYF
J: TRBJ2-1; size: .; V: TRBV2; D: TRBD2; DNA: TGTGCCAGCAGACCGGGACTAGGAGGGTCCTACAATGAGCAGTTCTTC; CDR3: CASRPGLGGSYNEQFF
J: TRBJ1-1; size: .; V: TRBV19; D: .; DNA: TGTGCCAGTAGCCGGTTGAACACTGAAGCTTTCTTT; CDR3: CASSRLNTEAFF
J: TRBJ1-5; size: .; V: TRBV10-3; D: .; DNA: TGTGCCACCAGTTCGGAGAATCAGCCCCAGCATTTT; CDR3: CATSSENQPQHF
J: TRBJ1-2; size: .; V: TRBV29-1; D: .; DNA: TGCAGCGTTTCAGGGCTAGGTGGCTACACCTTC; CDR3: CSVSGLGGYTF
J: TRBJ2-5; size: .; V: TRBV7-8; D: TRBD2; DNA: TGTGCCAGCAGCGACACCGGGACTAGCTCCCCTGAGACCCAGTACTTC; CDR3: CASSDTGTSSPETQYF
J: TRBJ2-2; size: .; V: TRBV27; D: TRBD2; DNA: TGTGCCAGCAGTTCACGGGGGGGGAGCGGGGAGCTGTTTTTT; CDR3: CASSSRGGSGELFF
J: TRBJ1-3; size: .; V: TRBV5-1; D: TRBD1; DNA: TGCGCCAGCAGCTTGGATCCGGGACAGTATTCTGGAAACACCATATATTTT; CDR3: CASSLDPGQYSGNTIYF